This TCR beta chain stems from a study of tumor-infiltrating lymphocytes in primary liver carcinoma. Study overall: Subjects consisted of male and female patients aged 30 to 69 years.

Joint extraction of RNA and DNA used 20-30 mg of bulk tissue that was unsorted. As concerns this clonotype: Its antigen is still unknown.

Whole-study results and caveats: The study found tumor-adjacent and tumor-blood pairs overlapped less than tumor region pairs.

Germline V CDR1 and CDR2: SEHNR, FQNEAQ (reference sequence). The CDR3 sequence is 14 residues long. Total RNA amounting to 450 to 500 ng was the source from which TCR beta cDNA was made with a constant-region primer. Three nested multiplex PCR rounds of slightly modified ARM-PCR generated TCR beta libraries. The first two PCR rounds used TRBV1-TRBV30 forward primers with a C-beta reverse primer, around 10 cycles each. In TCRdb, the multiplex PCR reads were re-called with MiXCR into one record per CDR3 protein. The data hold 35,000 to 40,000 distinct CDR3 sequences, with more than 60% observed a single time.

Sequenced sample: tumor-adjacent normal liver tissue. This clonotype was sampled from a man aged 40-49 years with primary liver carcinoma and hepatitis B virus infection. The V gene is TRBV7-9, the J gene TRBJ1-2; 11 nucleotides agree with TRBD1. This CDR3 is CVGKWDRGFHGYTF. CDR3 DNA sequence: TGTGTCGGCAAATGGGACAGGGGGTTTCATGGCTACACCTTC.